This T cell receptor beta chain was profiled in a study of cytomegalovirus exposure and HLA in healthy donors. The study's findings and limits: The majority of CMV-associated TCR beta chains were reported as apparently HLA-restricted in a later analysis.

This CDR3 contains 14 residues. V was trimmed by 2 bases and J by 8 bases, leaving 13 bases between them. Germline CDR1 reads SEHNR; CDR2 reads FQNEAQ (reference sequence). The PCR used 60 Vbeta and 13 Jbeta primers. Per the original data handling: The authors later counted about 80 million unique TCR beta chains, some 9.9 million of them shared. Sequencing was performed with immunoSEQ multiplex PCR; in TCRdb, only in-frame clones are kept and a portion is missing. That table gives V, J and clone size, and the DNA gave D and trimming. The sample includes around 100,000 clones, approximately 81% of them seen just once. In regard to this clone: Its antigen is as yet unknown.

Sequencing used PBMCs. The TCR was taken from a woman in her forties in good health and CMV-seropositive. The chain recombines TRBV7-9 with TRBJ2-1; D remains unclear. Here the CDR3 reads CASSLPSSRDEQFF. The CDR3 bases are TGTGCCAGCAGCTTACCTTCGTCGCGCGATGAGCAGTTCTTC.